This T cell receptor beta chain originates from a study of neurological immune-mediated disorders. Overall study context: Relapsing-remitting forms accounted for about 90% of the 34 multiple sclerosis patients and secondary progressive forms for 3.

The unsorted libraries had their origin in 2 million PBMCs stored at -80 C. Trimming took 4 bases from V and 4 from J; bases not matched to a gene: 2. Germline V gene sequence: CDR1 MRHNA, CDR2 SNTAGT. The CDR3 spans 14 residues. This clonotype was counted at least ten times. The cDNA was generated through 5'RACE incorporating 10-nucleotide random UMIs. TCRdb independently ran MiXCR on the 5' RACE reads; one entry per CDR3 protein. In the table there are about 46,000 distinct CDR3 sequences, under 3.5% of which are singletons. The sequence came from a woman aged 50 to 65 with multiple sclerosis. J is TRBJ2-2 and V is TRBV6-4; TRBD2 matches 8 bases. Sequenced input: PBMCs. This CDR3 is CASSAGTSTGELFF. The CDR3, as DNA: TGTGCCAGCAGTGCTGGGACTAGCACCGGGGAGCTGTTTTTT.